Described below is a single TCR beta chain sequence and its context. This record belongs to a study of T-cell reconstitution after alpha-beta-depleted transplantation in children. Germline V gene data show CDR1 as SEHNR and CDR2 as FQNEAQ (reference sequence). This CDR3 comprises 13 residues. V was trimmed by 4 bases and J by 3 bases, leaving 10 bases between them. This sample's TCRbeta library carried unique molecular identifier barcodes. TCRdb reprocessed the PCR reads with MiXCR, giving one entry per CDR3 protein. The table records 420,000 or so distinct CDR3 sequences, approximately 10% of them present only once.

The chain combines TRBV7-9 with TRBJ2-7; D gene unclear. Material: PBMCs from the stem cell graft donor, obtained from the stem cell graft. The origin of this receptor is a human donor who donated a stem cell graft to a child with acute myeloid leukemia. The CDR3 bases are TGTGCCAGCAGCTCGGACGAACACTACGAGCAGTACGTC. Translation: CASSSDEHYEQYV.